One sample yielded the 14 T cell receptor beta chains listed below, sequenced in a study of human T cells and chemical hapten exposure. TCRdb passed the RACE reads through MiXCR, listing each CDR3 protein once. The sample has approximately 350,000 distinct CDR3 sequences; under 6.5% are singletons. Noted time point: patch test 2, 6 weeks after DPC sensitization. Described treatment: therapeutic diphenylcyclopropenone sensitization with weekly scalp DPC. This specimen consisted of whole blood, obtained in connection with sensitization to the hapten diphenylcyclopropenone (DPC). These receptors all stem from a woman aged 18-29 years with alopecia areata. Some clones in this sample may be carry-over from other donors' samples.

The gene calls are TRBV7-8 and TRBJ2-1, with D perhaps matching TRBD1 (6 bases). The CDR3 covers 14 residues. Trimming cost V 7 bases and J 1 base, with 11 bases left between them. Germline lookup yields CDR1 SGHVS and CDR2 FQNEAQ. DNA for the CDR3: TGTGCCAGCACCCGGGACAAGTCCTACAATGAGCAGTTCTTC. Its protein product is CASTRDKSYNEQFF. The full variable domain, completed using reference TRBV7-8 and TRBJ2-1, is GAGVSQSPRYKVAKRGQDVALRCDPISGHVSLFWYQQALGQGPEFLTYFQNEAQLDKSGLPSDRFFAERPEGSVSTLKIQRTQQEDSAVYLCASTRDKSYNEQFFGPGTRLTVL.

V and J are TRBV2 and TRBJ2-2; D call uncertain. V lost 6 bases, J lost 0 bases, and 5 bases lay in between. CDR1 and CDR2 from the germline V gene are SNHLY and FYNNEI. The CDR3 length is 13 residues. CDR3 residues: CASRETNTGELFF. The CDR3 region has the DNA TGTGCCAGCAGGGAAACGAACACCGGGGAGCTGTTTTTT.

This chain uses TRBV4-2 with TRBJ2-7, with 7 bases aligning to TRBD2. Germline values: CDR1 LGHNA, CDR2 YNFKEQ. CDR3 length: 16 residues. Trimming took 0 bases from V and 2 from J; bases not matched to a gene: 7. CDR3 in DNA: TGTGCCAGCAGCCAAGACCAGCGGGGTCCGCCCTACGAGCAGTACTTC. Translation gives CASSQDQRGPPYEQYF.

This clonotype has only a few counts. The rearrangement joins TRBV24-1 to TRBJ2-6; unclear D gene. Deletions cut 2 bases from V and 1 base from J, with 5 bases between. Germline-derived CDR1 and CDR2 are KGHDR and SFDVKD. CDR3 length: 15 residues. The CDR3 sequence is CATSDSGSGANVLTF. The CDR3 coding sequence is TGTGCCACCAGTGATTCCGGGTCTGGGGCCAACGTCCTGACTTTC.

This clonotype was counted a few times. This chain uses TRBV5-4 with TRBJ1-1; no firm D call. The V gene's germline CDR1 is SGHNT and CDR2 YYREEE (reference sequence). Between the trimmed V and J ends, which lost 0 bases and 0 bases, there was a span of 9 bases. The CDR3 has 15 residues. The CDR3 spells CASSLAAVMNTEAFF. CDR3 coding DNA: TGTGCCAGCAGCTTGGCGGCAGTTATGAACACTGAAGCTTTCTTT.

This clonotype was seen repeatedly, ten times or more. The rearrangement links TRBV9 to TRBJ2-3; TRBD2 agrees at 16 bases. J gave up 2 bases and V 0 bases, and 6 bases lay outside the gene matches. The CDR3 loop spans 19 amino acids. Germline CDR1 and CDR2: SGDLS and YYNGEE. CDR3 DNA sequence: TGTGCCAGCAGCGTAGGGGCCGGGACTAGCGGGGGGGACACAGATACGCAGTATTTT. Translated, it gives CASSVGAGTSGGDTDTQYF.

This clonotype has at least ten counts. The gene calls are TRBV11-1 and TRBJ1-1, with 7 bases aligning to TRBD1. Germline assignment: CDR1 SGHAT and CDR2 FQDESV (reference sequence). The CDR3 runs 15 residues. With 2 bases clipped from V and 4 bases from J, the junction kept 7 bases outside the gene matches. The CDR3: CASSLMTGRTTEAFF. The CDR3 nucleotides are TGTGCCAGCAGCTTAATGACAGGGAGGACCACTGAAGCTTTCTTT.

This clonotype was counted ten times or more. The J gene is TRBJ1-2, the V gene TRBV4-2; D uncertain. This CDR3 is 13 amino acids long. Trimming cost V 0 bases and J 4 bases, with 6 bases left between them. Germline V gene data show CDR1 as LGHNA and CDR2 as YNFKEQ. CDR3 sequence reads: CASSQDGLYGYTF. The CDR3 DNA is TGTGCCAGCAGCCAAGATGGTCTCTATGGCTACACCTTC.

CDR3 coding DNA: TGTGCCATCAGTGAGTCGGTGCAGGGGGCGCGGTACACTGAAGCTTTCTTT. Protein product: CAISESVQGARYTEAFF. The rearrangement uses TRBV10-3 and TRBJ1-1, with 8 bases aligning to TRBD1. The CDR3 has 17 residues. The ends lost 0 bases at V and 3 bases at J; junction bases unmatched: 9. Per the germline V gene, CDR1 is ENHRY and CDR2 is SYGVKD.

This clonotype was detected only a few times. The CDR3, as DNA: TGCGCCAGCAGCCAAGGGCCAGCGGGGGTAGACGGGGAGCTGTTTTTT. Its protein product is CASSQGPAGVDGELFF. The V gene is TRBV4-3, the J gene TRBJ2-2; 8 positions agree with TRBD2. J was trimmed by 7 bases and V by 1 base; bases with no gene match: 8. CDR1 LGHNA and CDR2 YSLEER come from the germline V gene. The CDR3 extends over 16 amino acids.

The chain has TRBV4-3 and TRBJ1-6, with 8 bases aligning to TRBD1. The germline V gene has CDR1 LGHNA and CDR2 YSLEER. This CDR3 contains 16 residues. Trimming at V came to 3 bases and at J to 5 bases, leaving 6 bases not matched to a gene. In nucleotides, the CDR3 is TGCGCCAGCAGCCAGGCAAGGGGACAGGATAATTCACCCCTCCACTTT. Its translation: CASSQARGQDNSPLHF.

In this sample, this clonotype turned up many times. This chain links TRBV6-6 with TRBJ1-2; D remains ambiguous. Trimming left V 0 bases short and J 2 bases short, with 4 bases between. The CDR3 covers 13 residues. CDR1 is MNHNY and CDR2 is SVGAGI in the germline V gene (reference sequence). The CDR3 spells CASSYSDNYGYTF. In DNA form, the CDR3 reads TGTGCCAGCAGTTACTCCGACAACTATGGCTACACCTTC.

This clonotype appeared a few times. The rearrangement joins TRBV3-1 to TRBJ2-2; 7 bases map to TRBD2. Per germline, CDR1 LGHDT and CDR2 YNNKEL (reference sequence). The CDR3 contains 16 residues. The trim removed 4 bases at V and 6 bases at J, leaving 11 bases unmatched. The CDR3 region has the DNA TGTGCCAGCAGCCCCCGACTAGCTTACTCGTCCGGGGAGCTGTTTTTT. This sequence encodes CASSPRLAYSSGELFF.

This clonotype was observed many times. The CDR3, as DNA: TGTGCCAGCTCACCACCCTCACTGACAGGGTATAATGAGCAGTTCTTC. Protein product: CASSPPSLTGYNEQFF. J is TRBJ2-1 and V is TRBV18, with TRBD1 matching over 7 bases. The CDR3 consists of 16 residues. V trimming: 0 bases; J trimming: 7 bases; junction bases outside the gene matches: 9. Germline loops: CDR1 KGHSH, CDR2 LQKENI.